These 13 T cell receptor beta chains share one sample of origin, sequenced in a study of blood T cell repertoires in COVID-19. This table comes from immunoSEQ multiplex PCR, and its TCRdb copy is limited to in-frame clones, with some not included. Seen here are 35,000 to 45,000 clones, roughly 84% observed once, and the top ten hold around 2.5%. Material for sequencing was peripheral blood. Receptors originate from a human donor in a cohort sampled during active COVID-19.

This chain links TRBV28 with TRBJ1-2; D unclear. Germline loops: CDR1 MDHEN, CDR2 SYDVKM. The V gene lost 4 bases and the J gene lost 0 bases, with 12 bases spanning the gap. The CDR3 consists of 15 residues. CDR3 in amino acids: CASSYPAAANYGYTF. CDR3 nucleotide sequence: TGTGCCAGCAGTTACCCCGCGGCAGCTAACTATGGCTACACCTTC.

V is TRBV15 and J is TRBJ1-5; weak D call: TRBD1 (6 bases). This CDR3 has 15 amino acids. V lost 0 bases and J lost 7, with 13 bases in between. The germline gives CDR1 LNHNV, CDR2 YYDKDF (reference sequence). The CDR3 coding sequence is TGTGCCACCAGCAGAGATGCGAGGGGGAGACAGCCCCAGCATTTT. Translated: CATSRDARGRQPQHF.

The chain has TRBV3-1 (or the pseudogene TRBV3-2) and TRBJ2-5, with D tentatively TRBD1 (7 bases). This CDR3 contains 17 residues. CDR1 LGHDT and CDR2 YNNKEL come from the germline V gene (reference sequence). Trimming removed 0 bases at V and 0 bases at J, with 14 bases between. The CDR3 reads CASSQEPAGGYQETQYF. CDR3 in DNA: TGTGCCAGCAGCCAAGAGCCGGCAGGGGGGTACCAAGAGACCCAGTACTTC.

This rearrangement joins TRBV5-1 to TRBJ1-4, with 9 positions matching TRBD1. V was clipped by 7 bases and J by 4 bases; unmatched bases: 5. CDR1 is SGHRS and CDR2 is YFSETQ in the germline V gene. CDR3 length: 14 amino acids. The CDR3 is CASGPGQGNEKLFF. The CDR3 DNA reads as TGCGCCAGCGGACCGGGACAGGGTAATGAAAAACTGTTTTTT.

The chain has TRBV6-5 and TRBJ1-6; D perhaps matches TRBD1 (5 bases). V lost 8 bases and J lost 8, with 19 bases in between. The CDR3 extends over 15 amino acids. Germline assignment: CDR1 MNHEY and CDR2 SVGAGI. The CDR3 bases are TGTGCCAGCCCTGGGGGGGAATGGGTCGATTCACCCCTCCACTTT. Its translation: CASPGGEWVDSPLHF.

CDR3 sequence (DNA): TGTGCCAGCAGTTACCTTAGACAGGGGGGGCACAATGAGCAGTTCTTC. This codes for CASSYLRQGGHNEQFF. V and J are TRBV6-5 and TRBJ2-1, with 9 bases aligning to TRBD1. Germline CDR1 and CDR2: MNHEY and SVGAGI. With V trimmed by 2 bases and J by 5 bases, 7 bases remained unmatched. The CDR3 extends over 16 amino acids.

The rearrangement joins TRBV7-2 to TRBJ2-7, with TRBD1 matching 7 bases. The germline CDR1 and CDR2 sequences are SGHTA and FQGNSA. The trim removed 5 bases at V and 4 bases at J, leaving 8 bases unmatched. This CDR3 region has 14 residues. The DNA of the CDR3 is TGTGCCAGCAGCCGGGGTAGGGGGCAATACGAGCAGTACTTC. Its protein product is CASSRGRGQYEQYF.

This clone ranks as medium-sized. CDR3 loop: CATTPAGNTEAFF. CDR3 DNA: TGTGCCACCACCCCGGCGGGGAACACTGAAGCTTTCTTT. V is TRBV24-1 and J is TRBJ1-1; D gene unclear. The germline CDR1 and CDR2 sequences are KGHDR and SFDVKD. V was shortened by 8 bases and J by 1 base, with 10 bases between the two germline ends. This CDR3 is built from 13 residues.

The chain uses TRBV13 and TRBJ2-7, with TRBD2 matching 13 bases. The germline CDR1 and CDR2 sequences are PRHDT and FYEKMQ (reference sequence). This CDR3 region has 17 residues. With 0 bases clipped from V and 1 base from J, the junction kept 3 bases outside the gene matches. CDR3 loop: CASSLGGTSGESYEQYF. The DNA for the CDR3 is TGTGCCAGCAGCTTAGGGGGGACTAGCGGGGAATCCTACGAGCAGTACTTC. The full variable domain, completed using reference TRBV13 and TRBJ2-7, is AAGVIQSPRHLIKEKRETATLKCYPIPRHDTVYWYQQGPGQDPQFLISFYEKMQSDKGSIPDRFSAQQFSDYHSELNMSSLELGDSALYFCASSLGGTSGESYEQYFGPGTRLTVT.

The chain couples TRBV5-1 to TRBJ2-2; 8 nucleotides line up with TRBD1. After removal of 0 bases from V and 9 bases from J, the junction contained 4 bases not matched to a gene. Per the germline V gene, CDR1 is SGHRS and CDR2 is YFSETQ. The CDR3 contains 14 residues. CDR3 DNA sequence: TGCGCCAGCAGCTTGGTTGGACAGGGCCGGGAGCTGTTTTTT. Translation gives CASSLVGQGRELFF.

The chain recombines TRBV7-9 with TRBJ1-5; the match to TRBD1 covers 10 bases. V lost 6 bases to trimming and J lost 4 bases; unmatched junction nucleotides: 9. Per the germline V gene, CDR1 is SEHNR and CDR2 is FQNEAQ (reference sequence). The CDR3 loop spans 16 amino acids. CDR3 nucleotides: TGTGCCAGCAGTTTATCTACGGGACAGGGGAATCAGCCCCAGCATTTT. It translates to CASSLSTGQGNQPQHF.

The V and J genes are TRBV6-2 or TRBV6-3 and TRBJ1-1; D not certain. The CDR3 length is 14 residues. Germline lookup yields CDR1 MNHEY and CDR2 SVGEGT. Between the trimmed V and J ends, which lost 5 bases and 1 base, there was a span of 11 bases. CDR3 nucleotide sequence: TGTGCCAGCAGTGACGGGGTCGGGAACACTGAAGCTTTCTTT. Amino acid sequence: CASSDGVGNTEAFF.

The V call is TRBV29-1, the J call TRBJ2-7, with D perhaps TRBD2 (6 bases). Deletions cut 1 base from V and 2 bases from J, with 6 bases between. Per the germline V gene, CDR1 is SQVTM and CDR2 is ANQGSEA. The CDR3 has 12 residues. CDR3 in DNA: TGCAGCGTTGAAGCGGGGGCCTACGAGCAGTACTTC. Protein: CSVEAGAYEQYF.